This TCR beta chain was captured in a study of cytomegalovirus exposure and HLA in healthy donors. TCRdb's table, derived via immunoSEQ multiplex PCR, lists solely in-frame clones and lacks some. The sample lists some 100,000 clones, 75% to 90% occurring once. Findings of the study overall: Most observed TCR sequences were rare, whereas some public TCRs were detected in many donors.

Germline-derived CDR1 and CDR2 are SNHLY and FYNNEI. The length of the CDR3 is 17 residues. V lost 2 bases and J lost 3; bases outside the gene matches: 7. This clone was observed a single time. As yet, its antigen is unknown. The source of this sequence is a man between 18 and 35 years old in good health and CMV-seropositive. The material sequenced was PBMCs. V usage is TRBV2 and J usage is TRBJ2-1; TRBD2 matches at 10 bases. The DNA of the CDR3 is TGTGCCAGCAGTGAAACAAAGGCTAGCGGGGGCTACAATGAGCAGTTCTTC. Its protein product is CASSETKASGGYNEQFF.